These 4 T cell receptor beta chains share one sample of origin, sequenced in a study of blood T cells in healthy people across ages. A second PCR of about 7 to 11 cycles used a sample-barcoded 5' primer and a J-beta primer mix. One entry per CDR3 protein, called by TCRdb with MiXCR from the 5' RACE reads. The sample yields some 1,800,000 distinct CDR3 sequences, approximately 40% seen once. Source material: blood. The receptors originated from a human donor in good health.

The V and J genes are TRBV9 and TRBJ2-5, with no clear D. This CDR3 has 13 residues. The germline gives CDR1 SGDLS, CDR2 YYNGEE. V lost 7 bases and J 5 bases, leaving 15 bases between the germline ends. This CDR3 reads CASGPVLGETQYF. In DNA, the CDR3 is TGTGCCAGCGGACCCGTCCTTGGTGAGACCCAGTACTTC.

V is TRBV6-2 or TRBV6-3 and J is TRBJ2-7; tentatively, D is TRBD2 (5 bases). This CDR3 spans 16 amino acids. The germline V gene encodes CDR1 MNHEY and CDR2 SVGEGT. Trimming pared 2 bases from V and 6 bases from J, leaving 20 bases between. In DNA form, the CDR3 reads TGTGCCAGCAGTTACGCCGGGATCTTATACGGGGTCGAGCAGTACTTC. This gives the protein CASSYAGILYGVEQYF.

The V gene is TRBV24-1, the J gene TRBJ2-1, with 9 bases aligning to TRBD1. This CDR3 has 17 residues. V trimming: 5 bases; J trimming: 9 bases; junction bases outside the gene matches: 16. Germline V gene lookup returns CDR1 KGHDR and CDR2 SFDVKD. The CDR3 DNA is TGTGCCACCAGTGCATATTCGGGACAGGGTGAGGGGATTGAGCAGTTCTTC. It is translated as CATSAYSGQGEGIEQFF.

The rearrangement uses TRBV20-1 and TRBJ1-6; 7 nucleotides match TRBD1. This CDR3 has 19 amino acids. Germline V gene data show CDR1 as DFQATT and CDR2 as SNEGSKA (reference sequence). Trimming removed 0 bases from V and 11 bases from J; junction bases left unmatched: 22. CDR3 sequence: CSARDRSIDQGGKNPPLHF. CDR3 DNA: TGCAGTGCTAGAGACCGCTCGATCGATCAGGGGGGCAAGAATCCACCCCTCCACTTT.